Below are 28 T cell receptor beta chains sequenced from a single sample in a study of cytomegalovirus exposure and HLA in healthy donors. The PCR used 60 Vbeta and 13 Jbeta primers. TCRdb's table, derived via immunoSEQ multiplex PCR, lists solely in-frame clones and lacks some. The sample holds about 180,000 clones, roughly three quarters seen once. Sequencing was carried out using PBMCs. These receptors all stem from a male donor in good health and CMV-seronegative.

The genes are TRBV6-1 and TRBJ2-4, with TRBD2 matching over 7 bases. The CDR3 runs 16 residues. Germline CDR1 reads MNHNS; CDR2 reads SASEGT. The V segment lost 3 bases and the J segment 1 base; nucleotides outside the gene matches: 6. The chain's CDR3 is CASSDQIGGAKNIQYF. The CDR3 nucleotides read TGTGCCAGCAGTGACCAGATCGGGGGGGCCAAAAACATTCAGTACTTC.

The V gene is TRBV19, the J gene TRBJ1-1, with a tentative D call TRBD1 (5 bases). CDR3 size: 15 residues. Germline assignment: CDR1 LNHDA and CDR2 SQIVND (reference sequence). Between the trimmed V and J ends, which lost 5 bases and 4 bases, there was a span of 17 bases. The chain's CDR3 is CASSLNSGYGTEAFF. The CDR3 DNA reads TGTGCCAGTAGTTTGAATTCAGGGTATGGCACTGAAGCTTTCTTT.

The chain uses TRBV28 and TRBJ2-1, with D possibly being TRBD2 (5 bases). Germline assignment: CDR1 MDHEN and CDR2 SYDVKM. There are 13 residues in the CDR3. The germline V and J ends were trimmed by 3 bases and 2 bases, with 5 bases remaining between them. The CDR3 region is CASSLRAYNEQFF. CDR3 DNA sequence: TGTGCCAGCAGTTTGAGGGCCTACAATGAGCAGTTCTTC.

This clone turned up a few times. The chain is built from TRBV11-3 and TRBJ2-1; 10 nucleotides agree with TRBD2. CDR3 length: 15 amino acids. Germline CDR1 is SGHNT and CDR2 is YENEEA. With 3 bases clipped from V and 7 bases from J, the junction kept 6 bases outside the gene matches. This CDR3 reads CASSFDSGGWNEQFF. Here the CDR3 DNA reads TGTGCCAGCAGCTTCGATAGCGGGGGGTGGAATGAGCAGTTCTTC.

This clone was recorded only once. V is TRBV27 and J is TRBJ1-3, with D possibly being TRBD1 (6 bases). With 5 bases removed from V and 2 bases from J, the gap between germline ends came to 13 bases. The germline V gene encodes CDR1 MNHEY and CDR2 SMNVEV (reference sequence). CDR3 length: 15 residues. Written as DNA, the CDR3 is TGTGCCAGCAGTCCATATTCAGGGGCTGGAAACACCATATATTTT. Its protein is CASSPYSGAGNTIYF.

This chain joins TRBV10-3 and TRBJ1-1, with D maybe TRBD1 (5 bases). There are 13 residues in the CDR3. Germline lookup yields CDR1 ENHRY and CDR2 SYGVKD. Trimming took 2 bases from V and 7 from J, leaving 11 bases between them. CDR3 sequence (DNA): TGTGCCATCAGTGAGGTTTCAGGGAATGAAGCTTTCTTT. Amino acid sequence: CAISEVSGNEAFF.

In this sample, this clone turned up a few times. V is TRBV11-2 and J is TRBJ1-6; 8 bases are shared with TRBD1. The CDR3 sequence is 15 residues long. Germline CDR1 is SGHAT and CDR2 is FQNNGV. J gave up 6 bases and V 8 bases, and 9 bases lay outside the gene matches. CDR3 coding DNA: TGTGCCAGCGGGCCCCGGGGACAGGCTAATTCACCCCTCCACTTT. It translates to CASGPRGQANSPLHF. Combining the CDR3 with reference TRBV11-2 and TRBJ1-6 gives the whole variable domain EAGVAQSPRYKIIEKRQSVAFWCNPISGHATLYWYQQILGQGPKLLIQFQNNGVVDDSQLPKDRFSAERLKGVDSTLKIQPAKLEDSAVYLCASGPRGQANSPLHFGNGTRLTVT.

V and J are TRBV6-5 and TRBJ1-5, with D maybe TRBD1 (6 bases). This CDR3 spans 14 amino acids. V was shortened by 0 bases and J by 5 bases, with 8 bases between the two germline ends. Germline V lookup: CDR1 MNHEY, CDR2 SVGAGI. The CDR3 protein is CASSYSTGHQPQHF. The CDR3, as DNA: TGTGCCAGCAGTTACTCTACAGGGCATCAGCCCCAGCATTTT.

V usage is TRBV28 and J usage is TRBJ2-2, with a tentative D call TRBD2 (5 bases). CDR1 MDHEN and CDR2 SYDVKM come from the germline V gene. The CDR3 is 16 amino acids. V lost 7 bases and J lost 1, with 16 bases in between. CDR3 nucleotides: TGTGCCAGCAAGACTCTAGCAGACTGGAACACCGGGGAGCTGTTTTTT. Encoded protein: CASKTLADWNTGELFF.

A word on this clone: Different DNA sequences within this sample yield the same CDR3. The V call is TRBV4-1, the J call TRBJ2-1, with 9 positions matching TRBD2. The CDR3 spans 13 residues. Looked up from germline, CDR1 is MGHRA and CDR2 is YSYEKL. The V and J ends lost 5 bases and 8 bases, in that order; junction bases with no gene match: 4. CDR3 bases: TGCGCCAGCAGCTTTAAGCGGGAGGATGAGCAGTTCTTC. The encoded protein is CASSFKREDEQFF.

This chain uses TRBV30 with TRBJ1-2; 8 bases fit TRBD1. The germline V gene encodes CDR1 GTSNPN and CDR2 SVGIG (reference sequence). This CDR3 is built from 14 residues. The J segment lost 1 base and the V segment lost 5 bases, leaving 6 bases of the junction unmatched. The CDR3 sequence: CAWLTGTGNYGYTF. The CDR3 DNA sequence: TGTGCCTGGTTAACCGGGACAGGTAACTATGGCTACACCTTC. Full variable domain (missing parts from reference TRBV30 and TRBJ1-2): SQTIHQWPATLVQPVGSPLSLECTVEGTSNPNLYWYRQAAGRGLQLLFYSVGIGQISSEVPQNLSASRPQDRQFILSSKKLLLSDSGFYLCAWLTGTGNYGYTFGSGTRLTVV.

V and J are TRBV6-5 and TRBJ1-3; D not resolved. This CDR3 comprises 15 residues. CDR1 is MNHEY and CDR2 is SVGAGI in the germline V gene. The V and J ends lost 2 bases and 4 bases respectively, with 12 bases between them. The CDR3 is CASSYQAPLGNTIYF. The CDR3 coding sequence is TGTGCCAGCAGTTACCAGGCCCCACTCGGAAACACCATATATTTT.

CDR3 nucleotide sequence: TGTGCCAGCAGCCAAGTGGGGCAAATAATGAACACTGAAGCTTTCTTT. As protein: CASSQVGQIMNTEAFF. The rearrangement links TRBV4-2 to TRBJ1-1, with a tentative D call TRBD1 (5 bases). V was cut by 1 base and J by 0 bases, with 12 bases left in between. The CDR3 contains 16 residues. CDR1 is LGHNA and CDR2 is YNFKEQ in the germline V gene.

The V gene is TRBV10-2, the J gene TRBJ1-2, with 7 nucleotides matching TRBD1. The length of the CDR3 is 18 residues. V trimming: 6 bases; J trimming: 3 bases; junction bases outside the gene matches: 19. Looked up from germline, CDR1 is WSHSY and CDR2 is SAAADI. The chain's CDR3 is CASRTGWLPPPTDYGYTF. CDR3 DNA: TGCGCCAGCAGGACAGGGTGGTTGCCGCCCCCAACGGACTATGGCTACACCTTC.

V and J are TRBV7-3 and TRBJ2-2, with D possibly TRBD1 on 5 matching bases. Trimming removed 3 bases from V and 3 bases from J, with 11 bases in between. Germline V gives CDR1 SGHTA, CDR2 FQGTGA. CDR3 length: 15 amino acids. In nucleotides, the CDR3 is TGTGCCAGCAGCTTCGCAGGGCCCGACACCGGGGAGCTGTTTTTT. Its translation: CASSFAGPDTGELFF.

The chain combines TRBV4-1 with TRBJ2-1; 7 positions match TRBD1. V was pared by 4 bases and J by 2 bases, with 5 bases of the junction left unmatched. The CDR3 sequence is 15 residues long. The germline gives CDR1 MGHRA, CDR2 YSYEKL. The CDR3 sequence: CASSPRQGPYNEQFF. CDR3 bases: TGCGCCAGCAGCCCGAGACAGGGCCCCTACAATGAGCAGTTCTTC.

The V gene is TRBV5-1, the J gene TRBJ1-1; D unresolved. From germline, CDR1 is SGHRS and CDR2 YFSETQ. The V end lost 2 bases, the J end lost 5 bases, and 10 bases lay between the germline ends. The CDR3 consists of 13 residues. CDR3 DNA: TGCGCCAGCAGCTTAGTCGGGATTACTGAAGCTTTCTTT. It translates to CASSLVGITEAFF. Using reference TRBV5-1 and TRBJ1-1 for the parts outside the CDR3, the full variable domain is KAGVTQTPRYLIKTRGQQVTLSCSPISGHRSVSWYQQTPGQGLQFLFEYFSETQRNKGNFPGRFSGRQFSNSRSEMNVSTLELGDSALYLCASSLVGITEAFFGQGTRLTVV.

This clone was detected only a few times. This sample also contains other DNA sequences that code for the same CDR3. The chain carries TRBV30 and TRBJ1-2; D is unresolved. V shed 0 bases and J shed 7 bases, with 6 bases lying between them. This CDR3 comprises 11 residues. Germline CDR1 reads GTSNPN; CDR2 reads SVGIG (reference sequence). The DNA for the CDR3 is TGTGCCTGGAGTGTACTATCTGGCTACACCTTC. The encoded protein is CAWSVLSGYTF.

Comments on this clone: The same CDR3 is also encoded by other DNA sequences in this sample. The genes are TRBV4-1 and TRBJ1-5; unclear D gene. CDR1 MGHRA and CDR2 YSYEKL come from the germline V gene. V was trimmed by 0 bases and J by 4 bases, leaving 19 bases between them. The CDR3 has 18 amino acids. CDR3 DNA sequence: TGCGCCAGCAGCCAAGAGGGCCTCTTGTTAGGTTCTAATCAGCCCCAGCATTTT. Translation gives CASSQEGLLLGSNQPQHF.

This clone was seen a handful of times. The gene calls are TRBV15 and TRBJ1-3; D gene ambiguous. This CDR3 is built from 15 residues. Trimming shortened V by 3 bases and J by 0 bases, and 9 bases separated the two germline ends. Germline loops: CDR1 LNHNV, CDR2 YYDKDF (reference sequence). The CDR3 here is CATSRGGNSGNTIYF. DNA for the CDR3: TGTGCCACCAGCAGGGGAGGTAACTCTGGAAACACCATATATTTT.

The genes are TRBV28 and TRBJ2-1; D is perhaps TRBD2 (5 bases). This CDR3 is 17 amino acids long. V gave up 7 bases and J gave up 7 bases, with 26 bases separating them. Germline assignment: CDR1 MDHEN and CDR2 SYDVKM. The CDR3 DNA reads TGTGCCAGCACCTCTAGTTCGGGGTCGGGTATTGGTAATGAGCAGTTCTTC. Translated: CASTSSSGSGIGNEQFF.

The chain recombines TRBV4-3 with TRBJ1-4; unclear D gene. V lost 1 base and J lost 5, with 11 bases in between. This CDR3 has 15 amino acids. Germline V gene data show CDR1 as LGHNA and CDR2 as YSLEER. In DNA form, the CDR3 reads TGCGCCAGCAGCCAAGGGCACAGTTTAAATGAAAAACTGTTTTTT. It encodes CASSQGHSLNEKLFF.

This chain uses TRBV6-6 with TRBJ1-1; D not certain. In germline, CDR1 is MNHNY, CDR2 SVGAGI (reference sequence). Trimming removed 2 bases from V and 8 bases from J, with 6 bases in between. The CDR3 covers 11 residues. In DNA form, the CDR3 reads TGTGCCAGCAGTTACGGCGGGGAAGCTTTCTTT. It translates to CASSYGGEAFF.

This chain links TRBV5-1 with TRBJ2-7, with D hard to call. This CDR3 has 11 residues. V lost 7 bases, J lost 2 bases, and 7 bases lay in between. Germline V gene lookup returns CDR1 SGHRS and CDR2 YFSETQ. For the CDR3, the DNA is TGCGCCAGCCGAGGTACCTACGAGCAGTACTTC. It translates to CASRGTYEQYF. The whole variable domain, filled in from reference TRBV5-1 and TRBJ2-7, reads KAGVTQTPRYLIKTRGQQVTLSCSPISGHRSVSWYQQTPGQGLQFLFEYFSETQRNKGNFPGRFSGRQFSNSRSEMNVSTLELGDSALYLCASRGTYEQYFGPGTRLTVT.

This chain connects TRBV12-5 to TRBJ2-1; TRBD2 is a possible D gene (7 bases). Trimming stripped 8 bases from V and 2 bases from J, with 13 bases between. The CDR3 spans 14 residues. CDR1 LGHNT and CDR2 FRNRAP come from the germline V gene. CDR3 DNA sequence: TGTGCTAGTCAACAGGGAGGGACCTACAATGAGCAGTTCTTC. This encodes CASQQGGTYNEQFF.

The rearrangement uses TRBV29-1 and TRBJ1-4, with unresolved D. The CDR3 is made up of 13 amino acids. Germline loops: CDR1 SQVTM, CDR2 ANQGSEA. V lost 2 bases to trimming and J lost 5 bases, with 9 bases between them. CDR3 amino acids: CSVEKGGNEKLFF. The CDR3 nucleotides read TGCAGCGTTGAAAAGGGAGGGAATGAAAAACTGTTTTTT. Full variable domain (rest looked up from reference TRBV29-1 and TRBJ1-4): SAVISQKPSRDICQRGTSLTIQCQVDSQVTMMFWYRQQPGQSLTLIATANQGSEATYESGFVIDKFPISRPNLTFSTLTVSNMSPEDSSIYLCSVEKGGNEKLFFGSGTQLSVL.

The chain recombines TRBV7-2 with TRBJ2-7; perhaps TRBD1 as D (6 bases). CDR3 size: 14 residues. Germline values: CDR1 SGHTA, CDR2 FQGNSA. Trimming shortened V by 2 bases and J by 2 bases, and 10 bases separated the two germline ends. The CDR3 sequence is CASSLNTGPYEQYF. The DNA for the CDR3 is TGTGCCAGCAGCTTAAATACAGGGCCCTACGAGCAGTACTTC.

V gene TRBV19 combines with J gene TRBJ2-7; 7 bases are a match to TRBD1. The CDR3 loop spans 13 amino acids. The V gene end was trimmed by 6 bases and the J gene end by 3 bases; junction bases not matched to a gene: 5. Germline assignment: CDR1 LNHDA and CDR2 SQIVND (reference sequence). The DNA of the CDR3 is TGTGCCAGTAGCCGAGACAGGGACTACGAGCAGTACTTC. Residues: CASSRDRDYEQYF.